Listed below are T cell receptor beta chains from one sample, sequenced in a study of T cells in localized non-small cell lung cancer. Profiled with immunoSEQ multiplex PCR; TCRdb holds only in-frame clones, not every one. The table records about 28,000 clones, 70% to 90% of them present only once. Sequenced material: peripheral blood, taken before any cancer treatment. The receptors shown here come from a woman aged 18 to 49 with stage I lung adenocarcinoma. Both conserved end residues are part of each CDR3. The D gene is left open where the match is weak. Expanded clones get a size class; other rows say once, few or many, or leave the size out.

CDR3aa: CASSTGQGWTEAFF; CDR3nt: TGTGCCAGTAGTACTGGACAGGGGTGGACTGAAGCTTTCTTT; j_gene: TRBJ1-1; d_gene: TRBD1; v_gene: TRBV19; abundance: once
CDR3aa: CASSYSEQAAKNIQYF; CDR3nt: TGTGCCAGCAGTTACTCCGAACAGGCAGCCAAAAACATTCAGTACTTC; j_gene: TRBJ2-4; d_gene: -; v_gene: TRBV6-6; abundance: once
CDR3aa: CASSFRDRGEGAFF; CDR3nt: TGTGCCAGCAGCTTTAGGGACAGGGGAGAAGGAGCTTTCTTT; j_gene: TRBJ1-1; d_gene: TRBD1; v_gene: TRBV7-2; abundance: -
CDR3aa: CASSQDKGNQYF; CDR3nt: TGCGCCAGCAGCCAAGATAAGGGGAATCAGTACTTC; j_gene: TRBJ2-7; d_gene: -; v_gene: TRBV4-3; abundance: -
CDR3aa: CASSFLWPRQPKKLFF; CDR3nt: TGTGCCAGCAGTTTCTTGTGGCCCCGCCAACCGAAAAAACTGTTTTTT; j_gene: TRBJ1-4; d_gene: -; v_gene: TRBV28; abundance: -
CDR3aa: CASSLWGTDNYGYTF; CDR3nt: TGTGCCAGCAGTCTTTGGGGGACAGATAACTATGGCTACACCTTC; j_gene: TRBJ1-2; d_gene: TRBD1; v_gene: TRBV5-6; abundance: -
CDR3aa: CASSTRPANEKLFF; CDR3nt: TGTGCCAGTAGTACTCGACCAGCTAATGAAAAACTGTTTTTT; j_gene: TRBJ1-4; d_gene: -; v_gene: TRBV19; abundance: -
CDR3aa: CASSLANRGLAGGGNEQFF; CDR3nt: TGTGCCAGCAGCTTAGCGAATCGTGGACTAGCGGGAGGGGGCAATGAGCAGTTCTTC; j_gene: TRBJ2-1; d_gene: TRBD2; v_gene: TRBV7-2; abundance: -
CDR3aa: CASSSSGDWETQYF; CDR3nt: TGTGCCAGCAGCTCCTCCGGGGACTGGGAGACCCAGTACTTC; j_gene: TRBJ2-5; d_gene: -; v_gene: TRBV7-9; abundance: -
CDR3aa: CASSVQGGNQPQHF; CDR3nt: TGTGCCAGCAGCGTTCAGGGAGGCAATCAGCCCCAGCATTTT; j_gene: TRBJ1-5; d_gene: -; v_gene: TRBV5-5; abundance: once
CDR3aa: CASSARRQGEQYF; CDR3nt: TGTGCCAGCAGCGCCAGGCGGCAGGGCGAGCAGTACTTC; j_gene: TRBJ2-7; d_gene: -; v_gene: TRBV11-2; abundance: -
CDR3aa: CASSYRSRIIHEQYF; CDR3nt: TGTGCCAGCAGTTATCGGTCCAGGATAATCCACGAGCAGTACTTC; j_gene: TRBJ2-7; d_gene: -; v_gene: TRBV6-5; abundance: -
CDR3aa: CASSQGIRQPQHF; CDR3nt: TGTGCCAGCAGCCAAGGGATTCGTCAGCCCCAGCATTTT; j_gene: TRBJ1-5; d_gene: -; v_gene: TRBV14; abundance: -
CDR3aa: CASRRPGQLYEQYF; CDR3nt: TGTGCCAGCAGACGCCCGGGACAGCTCTACGAGCAGTACTTC; j_gene: TRBJ2-7; d_gene: TRBD1; v_gene: TRBV6-5; abundance: -
CDR3aa: CASSEVGTSGIAGELFF; CDR3nt: TGTGCCAGCAGTGAAGTCGGGACTAGCGGGATAGCGGGGGAGCTGTTTTTT; j_gene: TRBJ2-2; d_gene: TRBD2; v_gene: TRBV2; abundance: -
CDR3aa: CASSLATANTEAFF; CDR3nt: TGTGCCAGCTCGTTAGCGACAGCGAACACTGAAGCTTTCTTT; j_gene: TRBJ1-1; d_gene: -; v_gene: TRBV6-5; abundance: -
CDR3aa: CASMGTRSNQPQHF; CDR3nt: TGTGCCAGTATGGGTACCAGGAGCAATCAGCCCCAGCATTTT; j_gene: TRBJ1-5; d_gene: -; v_gene: TRBV19; abundance: few
CDR3aa: CASSYSRQGARYGYTF; CDR3nt: TGTGCCAGCAGTTACTCGAGGCAGGGGGCGAGATATGGCTACACCTTC; j_gene: TRBJ1-2; d_gene: TRBD1; v_gene: TRBV6-5; abundance: once
CDR3aa: CASSQKGLSGRALNEQFF; CDR3nt: TGTGCCAGCAGCCAAAAAGGCCTAAGCGGGAGGGCCTTAAATGAGCAGTTCTTC; j_gene: TRBJ2-1; d_gene: TRBD2; v_gene: TRBV14; abundance: -
CDR3aa: CASSQLAGGSNEQFF; CDR3nt: TGTGCCAGCAGCCAATTGGCGGGAGGCAGCAATGAGCAGTTCTTC; j_gene: TRBJ2-1; d_gene: TRBD2; v_gene: TRBV14; abundance: -
CDR3aa: CASSQDSRRTDTQYF; CDR3nt: TGCGCCAGCAGCCAAGATTCCAGACGCACAGATACGCAGTATTTT; j_gene: TRBJ2-3; d_gene: -; v_gene: TRBV4-1; abundance: -
CDR3aa: CASSAGPEEAFF; CDR3nt: TGTGCCAGCAGCGCAGGGCCCGAGGAAGCTTTCTTT; j_gene: TRBJ1-1; d_gene: -; v_gene: TRBV13; abundance: once
CDR3aa: CASSQRTGTYEQYF; CDR3nt: TGCGCCAGCAGCCAGAGGACAGGGACCTACGAGCAGTACTTC; j_gene: TRBJ2-7; d_gene: TRBD1; v_gene: TRBV4-1; abundance: -
CDR3aa: CASSRDGGETQYF; CDR3nt: TGTGCCAGCAGCCGGGACGGGGGAGAGACCCAGTACTTC; j_gene: TRBJ2-5; d_gene: -; v_gene: TRBV7-2; abundance: -
CDR3aa: CASSRTDPTVPNTEAFF; CDR3nt: TGTGCCAGCAGTCGGACAGACCCCACGGTCCCGAACACTGAAGCTTTCTTT; j_gene: TRBJ1-1; d_gene: -; v_gene: TRBV21-1; abundance: -
CDR3aa: CASSEIGREKQYF; CDR3nt: TGTGCCAGCAGTGAAATTGGAAGGGAAAAGCAGTACTTC; j_gene: TRBJ2-7; d_gene: -; v_gene: TRBV6-1; abundance: once
CDR3aa: CASSSTVAGAYNEQFF; CDR3nt: TGTGCCAGCAGCTCCACGGTAGCGGGGGCCTACAATGAGCAGTTCTTC; j_gene: TRBJ2-1; d_gene: TRBD2; v_gene: TRBV11-1; abundance: -
CDR3aa: CASSQGEYLTDTQYF; CDR3nt: TGCGCCAGCAGCCAAGGAGAGTATCTTACAGATACGCAGTATTTT; j_gene: TRBJ2-3; d_gene: -; v_gene: TRBV4-1; abundance: few
CDR3aa: CASSPARPQETQYF; CDR3nt: TGTGCCAGCAGTCCCGCCCGGCCTCAAGAGACCCAGTACTTC; j_gene: TRBJ2-5; d_gene: -; v_gene: TRBV6-5; abundance: -
CDR3aa: CASSLDPGRGTEAFF; CDR3nt: TGTGCCAGCAGCTTAGATCCGGGGCGGGGCACTGAAGCTTTCTTT; j_gene: TRBJ1-1; d_gene: -; v_gene: TRBV7-9; abundance: -
CDR3aa: CASRLGVGRNTGELFF; CDR3nt: TGTGCCAGCAGACTGGGGGTAGGGCGGAACACCGGGGAGCTGTTTTTT; j_gene: TRBJ2-2; d_gene: -; v_gene: TRBV5-8; abundance: once
CDR3aa: CASSSRDGFGSGNTIYF; CDR3nt: TGTGCCAGCAGCTCACGGGACGGTTTTGGCTCGGGAAACACCATATATTTT; j_gene: TRBJ1-3; d_gene: -; v_gene: TRBV5-5; abundance: -
CDR3aa: CATRQTNTEAFF; CDR3nt: TGTGCCACAAGACAGACGAACACTGAAGCTTTCTTT; j_gene: TRBJ1-1; d_gene: -; v_gene: TRBV15; abundance: -
CDR3aa: CASSNQAAAYEKLFF; CDR3nt: TGTGCCAGCAGTAACCAGGCCGCCGCCTATGAAAAACTGTTTTTT; j_gene: TRBJ1-4; d_gene: -; v_gene: TRBV6-6; abundance: -
CDR3aa: CASSPVYTGGTDTQYF; CDR3nt: TGTGCCAGCTCACCAGTATACACAGGGGGCACAGATACGCAGTATTTT; j_gene: TRBJ2-3; d_gene: TRBD1; v_gene: TRBV18; abundance: -
CDR3aa: CATSRDGDRGYTF; CDR3nt: TGTGCCACCAGCAGAGACGGGGACCGGGGCTACACCTTC; j_gene: TRBJ1-2; d_gene: -; v_gene: TRBV15; abundance: -
CDR3aa: CASSSLLAGVAYEQFF; CDR3nt: TGTGCCAGCAGTTCCCTACTAGCGGGAGTGGCCTATGAGCAGTTCTTC; j_gene: TRBJ2-1; d_gene: TRBD2; v_gene: TRBV28; abundance: -
CDR3aa: CASSQVEGEGYEQYF; CDR3nt: TGCGCCAGCAGCCAAGTAGAGGGGGAAGGCTACGAGCAGTACTTC; j_gene: TRBJ2-7; d_gene: -; v_gene: TRBV4-1; abundance: -
CDR3aa: CASSLGPGNSYEQYF; CDR3nt: TGTGCCAGCAGCTTGGGCCCAGGGAATAGCTACGAGCAGTACTTC; j_gene: TRBJ2-7; d_gene: -; v_gene: TRBV5-5; abundance: once
CDR3aa: CASSPPRTGVNEQFF; CDR3nt: TGTGCCAGCAGCCCCCCTCGGACAGGGGTCAATGAGCAGTTCTTC; j_gene: TRBJ2-1; d_gene: TRBD1; v_gene: TRBV19; abundance: -
CDR3aa: CASSPVRQGAVTDTQYF; CDR3nt: TGTGCCAGCAGCCCCGTGAGACAGGGGGCCGTCACAGATACGCAGTATTTT; j_gene: TRBJ2-3; d_gene: TRBD1; v_gene: TRBV13; abundance: -
CDR3aa: CASSLSGETYEQYF; CDR3nt: TGTGCCAGCAGTTTATCGGGAGAAACCTACGAGCAGTACTTC; j_gene: TRBJ2-7; d_gene: -; v_gene: TRBV27; abundance: -
CDR3aa: CASSRSGTTYEQYF; CDR3nt: TGTGCCAGTAGTCGAAGCGGCACAACCTACGAGCAGTACTTC; j_gene: TRBJ2-7; d_gene: -; v_gene: TRBV19; abundance: -
CDR3aa: CASSLALSGTSGAYEQYF; CDR3nt: TGTGCCAGCAGCTTAGCGCTGAGTGGGACTAGCGGTGCCTACGAGCAGTACTTC; j_gene: TRBJ2-7; d_gene: TRBD2; v_gene: TRBV7-2; abundance: -
CDR3aa: CASSPPGVSTSGTTYEQYF; CDR3nt: TGTGCCAGCTCACCCCCAGGAGTATCGACTAGCGGGACTACCTACGAGCAGTACTTC; j_gene: TRBJ2-7; d_gene: TRBD2; v_gene: TRBV18; abundance: -
CDR3aa: CASSFWDRRATQYF; CDR3nt: TGTGCCAGCAGCTTCTGGGACAGGCGAGCGACCCAGTACTTC; j_gene: TRBJ2-5; d_gene: TRBD1; v_gene: TRBV5-5; abundance: -
CDR3aa: CSVERRGGDNEQFF; CDR3nt: TGCAGCGTTGAGAGGCGGGGGGGGGACAATGAGCAGTTCTTC; j_gene: TRBJ2-1; d_gene: TRBD2; v_gene: TRBV29-1; abundance: -
CDR3aa: CSVVGEQNTEAFF; CDR3nt: TGCAGCGTTGTGGGGGAGCAGAACACTGAAGCTTTCTTT; j_gene: TRBJ1-1; d_gene: -; v_gene: TRBV29-1; abundance: -
CDR3aa: CAVLRYNEQFF; CDR3nt: TGTGCCGTCCTCCGGTACAATGAGCAGTTCTTC; j_gene: TRBJ2-1; d_gene: -; v_gene: TRBV6-6; abundance: -
CDR3aa: CASRGLAGGLEQFF; CDR3nt: TGTGCCAGCAGGGGACTAGCGGGAGGACTTGAGCAGTTCTTC; j_gene: TRBJ2-1; d_gene: TRBD2; v_gene: TRBV27; abundance: -
CDR3aa: CASSNSGDTGELFF; CDR3nt: TGTGCCAGCAGCAATAGCGGGGACACCGGGGAGCTGTTTTTT; j_gene: TRBJ2-2; d_gene: TRBD2; v_gene: TRBV7-3; abundance: -
CDR3aa: CASSLGQFETQYF; CDR3nt: TGTGCCAGCAGCTTAGGGCAGTTCGAGACCCAGTACTTC; j_gene: TRBJ2-5; d_gene: -; v_gene: TRBV7-3; abundance: once